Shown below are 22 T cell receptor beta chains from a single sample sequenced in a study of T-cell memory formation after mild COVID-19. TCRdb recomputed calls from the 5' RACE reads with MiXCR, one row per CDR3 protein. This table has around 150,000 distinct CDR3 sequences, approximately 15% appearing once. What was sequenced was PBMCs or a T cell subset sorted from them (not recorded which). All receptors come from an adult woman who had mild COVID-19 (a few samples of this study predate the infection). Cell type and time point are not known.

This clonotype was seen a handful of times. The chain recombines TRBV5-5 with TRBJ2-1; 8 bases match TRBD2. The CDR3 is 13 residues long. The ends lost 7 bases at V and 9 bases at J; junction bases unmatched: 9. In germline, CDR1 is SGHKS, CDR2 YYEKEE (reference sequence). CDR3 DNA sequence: TGTGCCAGCGTCCCCCCGGGGGGGCCTGAGCAGTTCTTC. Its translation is CASVPPGGPEQFF.

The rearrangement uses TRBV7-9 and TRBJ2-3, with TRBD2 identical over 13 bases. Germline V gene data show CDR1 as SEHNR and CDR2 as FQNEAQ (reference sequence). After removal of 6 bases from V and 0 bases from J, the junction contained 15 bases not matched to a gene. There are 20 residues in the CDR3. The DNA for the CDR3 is TGTGCCAGCAGTTTCGGACTAGCGGGAGCGGCCAAATCTAGCACAGATACGCAGTATTTT. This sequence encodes CASSFGLAGAAKSSTDTQYF.

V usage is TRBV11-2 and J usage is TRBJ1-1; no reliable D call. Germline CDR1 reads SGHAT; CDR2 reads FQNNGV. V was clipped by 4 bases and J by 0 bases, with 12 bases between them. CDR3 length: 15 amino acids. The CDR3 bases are TGTGCCAGCAGCTCCATCCGGCGGGTGAACACTGAAGCTTTCTTT. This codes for CASSSIRRVNTEAFF. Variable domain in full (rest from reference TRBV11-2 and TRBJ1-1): EAGVAQSPRYKIIEKRQSVAFWCNPISGHATLYWYQQILGQGPKLLIQFQNNGVVDDSQLPKDRFSAERLKGVDSTLKIQPAKLEDSAVYLCASSSIRRVNTEAFFGQGTRLTVV.

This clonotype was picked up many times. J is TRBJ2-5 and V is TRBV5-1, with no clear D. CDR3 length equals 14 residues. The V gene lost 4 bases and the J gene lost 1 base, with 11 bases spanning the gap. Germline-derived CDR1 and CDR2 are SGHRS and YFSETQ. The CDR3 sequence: CASSPGSSQETQYF. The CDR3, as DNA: TGCGCCAGCAGCCCCGGGTCCAGCCAAGAGACCCAGTACTTC.

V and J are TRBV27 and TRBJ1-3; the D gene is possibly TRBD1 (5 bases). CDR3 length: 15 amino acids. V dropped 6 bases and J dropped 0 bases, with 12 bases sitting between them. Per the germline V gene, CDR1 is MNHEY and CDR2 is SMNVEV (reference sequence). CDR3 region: CASRATGASGNTIYF. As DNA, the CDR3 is TGTGCCAGCAGGGCCACAGGAGCCTCTGGAAACACCATATATTTT.

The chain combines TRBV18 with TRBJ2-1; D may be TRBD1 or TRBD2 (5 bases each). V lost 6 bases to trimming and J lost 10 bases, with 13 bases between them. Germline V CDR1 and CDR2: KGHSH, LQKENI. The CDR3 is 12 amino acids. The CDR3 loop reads CASSIEGDEQFF. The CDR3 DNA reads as TGTGCCAGCTCCATCGAAGGGGACGAGCAGTTCTTC. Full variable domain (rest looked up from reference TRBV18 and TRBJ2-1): NAGVMQNPRHLVRRRGQEARLRCSPMKGHSHVYWYRQLPEEGLKFMVYLQKENIIDESGMPKERFSAEFPKEGPSILRIQQVVRGDSAAYFCASSIEGDEQFFGPGTRLTVL.

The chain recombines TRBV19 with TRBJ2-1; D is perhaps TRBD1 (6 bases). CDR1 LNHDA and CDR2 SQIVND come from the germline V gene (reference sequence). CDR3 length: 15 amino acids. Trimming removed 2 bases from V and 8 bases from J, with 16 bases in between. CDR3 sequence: CASSITGQMSYEQFF. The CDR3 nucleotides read TGTGCCAGTAGTATAACAGGGCAGATGTCCTATGAGCAGTTCTTC.

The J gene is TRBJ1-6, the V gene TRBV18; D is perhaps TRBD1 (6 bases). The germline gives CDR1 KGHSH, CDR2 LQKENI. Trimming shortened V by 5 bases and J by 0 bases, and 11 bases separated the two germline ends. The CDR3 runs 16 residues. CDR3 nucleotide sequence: TGTGCCAGCTCAAGGACAGAGAGCTCCTATAATTCACCCCTCCACTTT. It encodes CASSRTESSYNSPLHF. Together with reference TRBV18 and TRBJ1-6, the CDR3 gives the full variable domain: NAGVMQNPRHLVRRRGQEARLRCSPMKGHSHVYWYRQLPEEGLKFMVYLQKENIIDESGMPKERFSAEFPKEGPSILRIQQVVRGDSAAYFCASSRTESSYNSPLHFGNGTRLTVT.

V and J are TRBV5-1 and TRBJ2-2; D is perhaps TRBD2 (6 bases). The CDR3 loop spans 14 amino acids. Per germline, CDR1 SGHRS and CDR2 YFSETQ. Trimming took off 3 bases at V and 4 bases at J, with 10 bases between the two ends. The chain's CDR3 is CASSWDSFTGELFF. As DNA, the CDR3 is TGCGCCAGCAGCTGGGACTCATTCACCGGGGAGCTGTTTTTT.

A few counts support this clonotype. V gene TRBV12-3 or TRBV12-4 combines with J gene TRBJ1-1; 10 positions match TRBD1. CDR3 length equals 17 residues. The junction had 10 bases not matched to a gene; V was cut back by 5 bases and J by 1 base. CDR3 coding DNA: TGTGCCAGCAGTCCCCGGGACAGGGGATATTCGAACACTGAAGCTTTCTTT. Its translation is CASSPRDRGYSNTEAFF.

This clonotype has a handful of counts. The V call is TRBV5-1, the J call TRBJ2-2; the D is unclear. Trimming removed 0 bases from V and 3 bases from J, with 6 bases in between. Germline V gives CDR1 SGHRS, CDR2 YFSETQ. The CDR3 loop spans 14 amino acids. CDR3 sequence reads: CASSLADYTGELFF. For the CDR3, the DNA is TGCGCCAGCAGCTTGGCAGATTACACCGGGGAGCTGTTTTTT.

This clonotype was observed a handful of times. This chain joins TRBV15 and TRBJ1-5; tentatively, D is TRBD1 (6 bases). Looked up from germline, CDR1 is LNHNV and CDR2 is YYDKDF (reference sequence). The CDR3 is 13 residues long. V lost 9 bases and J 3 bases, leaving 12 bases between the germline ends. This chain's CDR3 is CATGAHFNQPQHF. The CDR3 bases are TGTGCCACGGGGGCCCATTTCAATCAGCCCCAGCATTTT.

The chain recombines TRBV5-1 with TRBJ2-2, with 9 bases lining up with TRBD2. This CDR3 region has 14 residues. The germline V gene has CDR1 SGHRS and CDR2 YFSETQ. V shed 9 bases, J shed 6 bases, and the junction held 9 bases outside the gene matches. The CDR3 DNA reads TGCGCCACCAAGGGACTAGCCAATCCCGGGGAGCTGTTTTTT. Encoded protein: CATKGLANPGELFF. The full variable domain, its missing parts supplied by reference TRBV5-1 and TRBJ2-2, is KAGVTQTPRYLIKTRGQQVTLSCSPISGHRSVSWYQQTPGQGLQFLFEYFSETQRNKGNFPGRFSGRQFSNSRSEMNVSTLELGDSALYLCATKGLANPGELFFGEGSRLTVL.

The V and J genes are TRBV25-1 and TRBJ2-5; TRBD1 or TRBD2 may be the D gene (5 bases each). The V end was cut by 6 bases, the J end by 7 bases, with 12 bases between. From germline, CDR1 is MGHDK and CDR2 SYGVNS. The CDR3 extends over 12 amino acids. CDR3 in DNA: TGTGCCAGCAGGGGGACCTCGGGGACCCAGTACTTC. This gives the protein CASRGTSGTQYF.

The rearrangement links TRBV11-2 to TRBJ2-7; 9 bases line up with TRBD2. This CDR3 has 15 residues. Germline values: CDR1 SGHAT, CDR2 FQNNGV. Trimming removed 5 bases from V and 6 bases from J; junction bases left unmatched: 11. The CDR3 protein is CASSAMTSGASEQYF. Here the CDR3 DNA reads TGTGCCAGCAGCGCGATGACTAGCGGTGCCAGCGAGCAGTACTTC.

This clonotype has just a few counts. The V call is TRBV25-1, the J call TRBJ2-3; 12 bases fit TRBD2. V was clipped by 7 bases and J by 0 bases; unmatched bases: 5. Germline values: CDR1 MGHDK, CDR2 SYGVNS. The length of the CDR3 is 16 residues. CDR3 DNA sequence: TGTGCCAGCACTGGACTAGCGGGGCCTAGCACAGATACGCAGTATTTT. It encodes CASTGLAGPSTDTQYF. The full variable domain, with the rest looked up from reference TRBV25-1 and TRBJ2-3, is EADIYQTPRYLVIGTGKKITLECSQTMGHDKMYWYQQDPGMELHLIHYSYGVNSTEKGDLSSESTVSRIRTEHFPLTLESARPSHTSQYLCASTGLAGPSTDTQYFGPGTRLTVL.

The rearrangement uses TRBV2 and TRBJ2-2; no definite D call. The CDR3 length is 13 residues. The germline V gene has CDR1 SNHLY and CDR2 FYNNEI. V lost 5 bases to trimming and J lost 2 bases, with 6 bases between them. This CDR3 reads CASSFPNTGELFF. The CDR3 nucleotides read TGTGCCAGCAGTTTCCCCAACACCGGGGAGCTGTTTTTT.

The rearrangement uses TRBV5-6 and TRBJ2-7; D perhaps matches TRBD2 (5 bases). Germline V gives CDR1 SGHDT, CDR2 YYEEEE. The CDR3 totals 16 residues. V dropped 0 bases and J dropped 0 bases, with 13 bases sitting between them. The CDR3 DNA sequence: TGTGCCAGCAGCTTGGTGGGTCGGGGATACTCCTACGAGCAGTACTTC. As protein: CASSLVGRGYSYEQYF.

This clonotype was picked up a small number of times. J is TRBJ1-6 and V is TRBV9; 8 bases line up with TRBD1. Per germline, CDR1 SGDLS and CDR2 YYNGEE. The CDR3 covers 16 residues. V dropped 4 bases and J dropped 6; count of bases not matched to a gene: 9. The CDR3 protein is CASSPRTGQGNSPLHF. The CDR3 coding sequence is TGTGCCAGCAGCCCAAGGACAGGGCAGGGTAATTCACCCCTCCACTTT.

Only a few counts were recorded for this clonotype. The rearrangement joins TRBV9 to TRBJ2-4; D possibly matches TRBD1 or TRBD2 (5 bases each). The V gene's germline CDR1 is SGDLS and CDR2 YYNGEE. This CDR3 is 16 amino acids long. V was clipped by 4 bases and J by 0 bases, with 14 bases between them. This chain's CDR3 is CASSLGDGLAKNIQYF. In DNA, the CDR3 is TGTGCCAGCAGCCTAGGGGACGGTCTAGCCAAAAACATTCAGTACTTC.

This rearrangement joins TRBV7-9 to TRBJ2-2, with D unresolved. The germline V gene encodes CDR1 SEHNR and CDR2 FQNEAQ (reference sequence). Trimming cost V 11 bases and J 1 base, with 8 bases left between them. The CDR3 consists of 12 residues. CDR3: CALYRNTGELFF. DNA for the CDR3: TGTGCCCTGTACAGGAACACCGGGGAGCTGTTTTTT.

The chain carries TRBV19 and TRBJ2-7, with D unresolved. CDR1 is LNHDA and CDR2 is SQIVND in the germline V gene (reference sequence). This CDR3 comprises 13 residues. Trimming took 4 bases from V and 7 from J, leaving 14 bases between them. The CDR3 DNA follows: TGTGCCAGTAGTACTACCGGGTTGCTTGAGCAGTACTTC. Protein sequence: CASSTTGLLEQYF.